The 25 T cell receptor beta chains below were found in one sample sequenced in a study of cytomegalovirus exposure and HLA in healthy donors. PCR was performed using 60 Vbeta and 13 Jbeta primers. Measured with immunoSEQ multiplex PCR; TCRdb has only the in-frame clones, and not every one. The data show 150,000 to 200,000 clones, and the top ten clones hold about 0.8%. Sequenced input: PBMCs. The receptor set was obtained from a woman under 30 in good health and CMV-seropositive.

The chain links TRBV4-1 to TRBJ2-1, with 8 bases aligning to TRBD2. J lost 0 bases, V lost 4 bases, and 17 bases had no gene match. The CDR3 sequence is 20 residues long. Germline CDR1 and CDR2: MGHRA and YSYEKL. CDR3 loop: CASSPIAGGQRTSSYNEQFF. As DNA, the CDR3 is TGCGCCAGCAGCCCCATTGCGGGAGGCCAGAGAACCTCCTCCTACAATGAGCAGTTCTTC.

This sequence joins TRBV2 and TRBJ2-1, with D perhaps matching TRBD2 (5 bases). Trimming pared 8 bases from V and 4 bases from J, leaving 18 bases between. The CDR3 is 15 residues long. Germline V lookup: CDR1 SNHLY, CDR2 FYNNEI. This chain's CDR3 is CASLFSPEGYNEQFF. The DNA for the CDR3 is TGTGCCAGCCTTTTCAGTCCCGAGGGATACAATGAGCAGTTCTTC.

The chain couples TRBV6-5 to TRBJ1-1; D gene uncertain. V lost 5 bases and J 6 bases, leaving 7 bases between the germline ends. The CDR3 extends over 11 amino acids. CDR1 is MNHEY, CDR2 SVGAGI, per germline. The CDR3 sequence is CASSSTSEAFF. For the CDR3, the DNA is TGTGCCAGCAGTAGCACTTCTGAAGCTTTCTTT.

The rearrangement links TRBV11-2 to TRBJ2-3; weak D call: TRBD2 (5 bases). The CDR3 runs 17 residues. Germline V gene data show CDR1 as SGHAT and CDR2 as FQNNGV. V was clipped by 0 bases and J by 0 bases, with 13 bases between them. The CDR3 DNA reads TGTGCCAGCAGCTTAGAAGCCGGACTTGCTAGCACAGATACGCAGTATTTT. It translates to CASSLEAGLASTDTQYF.

J is TRBJ2-7 and V is TRBV2; 8 bases fit TRBD1. The V gene end was trimmed by 9 bases and the J gene end by 2 bases; junction bases not matched to a gene: 3. Germline V lookup: CDR1 SNHLY, CDR2 FYNNEI. The CDR3 length is 12 residues. The CDR3 DNA sequence: TGTGCCAGTAAGACAGGGGCCTACGAGCAGTACTTC. As protein: CASKTGAYEQYF. The whole variable domain, remainder taken from reference TRBV2 and TRBJ2-7, is EPEVTQTPSHQVTQMGQEVILRCVPISNHLYFYWYRQILGQKVEFLVSFYNNEISEKSEIFDDQFSVERPDGSNFTLKIRSTKLEDSAMYFCASKTGAYEQYFGPGTRLTVT.

The CDR3 reads CASSLRGGTSGTDTQYF. As DNA, the CDR3 is TGTGCCAGCAGTTTAAGGGGGGGGACTAGCGGCACAGATACGCAGTATTTT. The chain carries TRBV27 and TRBJ2-3; 10 nucleotides agree with TRBD2. This CDR3 contains 17 residues. Unmatched junction bases numbered 6, after V lost 2 bases and J lost 1 base. Germline V gives CDR1 MNHEY, CDR2 SMNVEV (reference sequence).

V is TRBV30 and J is TRBJ1-4; TRBD1 is a possible D gene (6 bases). The CDR3 runs 13 residues. Germline V gene sequence: CDR1 GTSNPN, CDR2 SVGIG (reference sequence). Trimming cost V 1 base and J 7 bases, with 10 bases left between them. CDR3 region: CAWSARQAEKLFF. As DNA, the CDR3 is TGTGCCTGGAGTGCCCGACAGGCTGAAAAACTGTTTTTT.

This chain links TRBV5-1 with TRBJ2-7, with 8 bases aligning to TRBD2. CDR3 length equals 15 residues. Germline V CDR1 and CDR2: SGHRS, YFSETQ. Trimming cost V 1 base and J 2 bases; bases outside gene matches: 5. CDR3 nucleotide sequence: TGCGCCAGCAGCTTGCTCCAGCGGGGGCCCTACGAGCAGTACTTC. This sequence encodes CASSLLQRGPYEQYF.

The chain has TRBV7-8 and TRBJ1-4, with TRBD1 as a possible D gene (5 bases). Germline CDR1 SGHVS, CDR2 FQNEAQ. The CDR3 runs 14 residues. The V end lost 6 bases, the J end lost 3 bases, and 11 bases lay between the germline ends. The CDR3 bases are TGTGCCAGCAGACTAGCGACAGCTAATGAAAAACTGTTTTTT. Amino acids: CASRLATANEKLFF.

This chain's CDR3 is CASSSATGAFGYTF. CDR3 in DNA: TGTGCCAGCAGCTCAGCCACAGGGGCCTTTGGCTACACCTTC. The chain recombines TRBV11-2 with TRBJ1-2; TRBD1 matches at 7 bases. Germline CDR1 and CDR2: SGHAT and FQNNGV. Losses at the gene ends were 4 bases for V and 7 bases for J; bases not matched to a gene: 9. CDR3 size: 14 residues.

The rearrangement uses TRBV5-1 and TRBJ2-7, with 13 bases fitting TRBD2. The V segment lost 3 bases and the J segment 5 bases; nucleotides outside the gene matches: 8. CDR1 and CDR2 (germline): SGHRS, YFSETQ. The CDR3 spans 16 residues. The CDR3 loop is CASSSDGLAGVDEQYF. The DNA for the CDR3 is TGCGCCAGCAGCTCGGATGGACTAGCGGGAGTCGACGAGCAGTACTTC.

The genes are TRBV5-1 and TRBJ2-5; D perhaps matches TRBD2 (6 bases). Between the trimmed V and J ends, which lost 1 base and 5 bases, there was a span of 9 bases. The length of the CDR3 is 13 residues. Germline V CDR1 and CDR2: SGHRS, YFSETQ. CDR3 region: CASSLTGGETQYF. The DNA of the CDR3 is TGCGCCAGCAGCTTGACAGGAGGGGAGACCCAGTACTTC.

The genes are TRBV15 and TRBJ1-3; 7 bases map to TRBD1. Germline V gene lookup returns CDR1 LNHNV and CDR2 YYDKDF (reference sequence). The length of the CDR3 is 18 residues. Trimming cost V 0 bases and J 0 bases; bases outside gene matches: 8. Here the CDR3 reads CATSRDLQGLSSGNTIYF. The CDR3 DNA follows: TGTGCCACCAGCAGAGATCTACAGGGGTTAAGCTCTGGAAACACCATATATTTT.

The J gene is TRBJ1-1, the V gene TRBV9; 7 bases map to TRBD1. The J segment lost 6 bases and the V segment lost 0 bases, leaving 8 bases of the junction unmatched. Germline CDR1 reads SGDLS; CDR2 reads YYNGEE. This CDR3 comprises 15 residues. The CDR3: CASSVAPTGKPEAFF. CDR3 in DNA: TGTGCCAGCAGCGTAGCTCCGACAGGGAAGCCTGAAGCTTTCTTT. Full variable domain (outside the CDR3, taken from reference TRBV9 and TRBJ1-1): DSGVTQTPKHLITATGQRVTLRCSPRSGDLSVYWYQQSLDQGLQFLIQYYNGEERAKGNILERFSAQQFPDLHSELNLSSLELGDSALYFCASSVAPTGKPEAFFGQGTRLTVV.

This chain connects TRBV27 to TRBJ2-5; 8 bases agree with TRBD2. Germline V gene sequence: CDR1 MNHEY, CDR2 SMNVEV (reference sequence). The CDR3 has 14 residues. Trimming at V came to 6 bases and at J to 2 bases, leaving 5 bases not matched to a gene. CDR3 in amino acids: CASRLAEPQETQYF. CDR3 in DNA: TGTGCCAGCAGACTAGCGGAACCTCAAGAGACCCAGTACTTC.

The rearrangement links TRBV5-1 to TRBJ2-7; 7 nucleotides line up with TRBD2. This CDR3 has 14 amino acids. V trimming: 6 bases; J trimming: 2 bases; junction bases outside the gene matches: 8. The germline CDR1 and CDR2 sequences are SGHRS and YFSETQ. The CDR3 spells CASNTVAGTYEQYF. The CDR3 coding sequence is TGCGCCAGCAACACAGTAGCGGGCACCTACGAGCAGTACTTC.

This sequence joins TRBV9 and TRBJ2-7; 10 nucleotides line up with TRBD1. The CDR3 consists of 14 residues. The V segment lost 4 bases and the J segment 3 bases; nucleotides outside the gene matches: 4. Germline CDR1 is SGDLS and CDR2 is YYNGEE. The CDR3 bases are TGTGCCAGCAGCCCTCGGACAGGGGGCTACGAGCAGTACTTC. Its translation: CASSPRTGGYEQYF.

The chain is built from TRBV2 and TRBJ2-5; D gene ambiguous. Germline CDR1 is SNHLY and CDR2 is FYNNEI. This CDR3 comprises 11 residues. V shed 6 bases and J shed 3 bases, with 5 bases lying between them. CDR3 coding DNA: TGTGCCAGCAGCTCAGAAGAGACCCAGTACTTC. As protein: CASSSEETQYF.

This rearrangement joins TRBV29-1 to TRBJ1-1, with D maybe TRBD1 (5 bases). Germline CDR1 SQVTM, CDR2 ANQGSEA. The CDR3 has 13 amino acids. The V end lost 4 bases, the J end lost 4 bases, and 13 bases lay between the germline ends. CDR3 loop: CSVGVREGTEAFF. CDR3 bases: TGCAGCGTTGGTGTCAGGGAGGGCACTGAAGCTTTCTTT. The full variable domain, in which reference TRBV29-1 and TRBJ1-1 provide the parts outside the CDR3, is SAVISQKPSRDICQRGTSLTIQCQVDSQVTMMFWYRQQPGQSLTLIATANQGSEATYESGFVIDKFPISRPNLTFSTLTVSNMSPEDSSIYLCSVGVREGTEAFFGQGTRLTVV.

This rearrangement joins TRBV6-1 to TRBJ2-5; 7 nucleotides match TRBD1. Trimming removed 10 bases from V and 2 bases from J; junction bases left unmatched: 7. The CDR3 extends over 13 amino acids. The V gene's germline CDR1 is MNHNS and CDR2 SASEGT. CDR3 nucleotides: TGTGCCACCCTGGGACAGATTCAAGAGACCCAGTACTTC. Translated: CATLGQIQETQYF.

The rearrangement links TRBV13 to TRBJ2-7; D is perhaps TRBD1 (5 bases). V was pared by 4 bases and J by 5 bases, with 12 bases between. This CDR3 spans 13 amino acids. Germline CDR1 reads PRHDT; CDR2 reads FYEKMQ (reference sequence). This chain's CDR3 is CASSSRQNNEQYF. In DNA, the CDR3 is TGTGCCAGCAGCTCGCGACAGAATAACGAGCAGTACTTC.

V is TRBV7-3 and J is TRBJ2-7, with 8 bases lining up with TRBD1. The ends lost 5 bases at V and 0 bases at J; junction bases unmatched: 6. Germline V lookup: CDR1 SGHTA, CDR2 FQGTGA. The CDR3 extends over 15 amino acids. CDR3 protein: CASSLDRGSSYEQYF. CDR3 DNA sequence: TGTGCCAGCAGCCTCGACAGGGGTAGCTCCTACGAGCAGTACTTC. Together with reference TRBV7-3 and TRBJ2-7, the CDR3 gives the full variable domain: GAGVSQTPSNKVTEKGKYVELRCDPISGHTALYWYRQSLGQGPEFLIYFQGTGAADDSGLPNDRFFAVRPEGSVSTLKIQRTERGDSAVYLCASSLDRGSSYEQYFGPGTRLTVT.

For this clone: At one boundary the junction diverges from the germline segment, which might be a read error. This chain links TRBV5-6 with TRBJ2-7; D gene ambiguous. Per germline, CDR1 SGHDT and CDR2 YYEEEE. CDR3 length equals 11 residues. Here the CDR3 reads CASSLSLVTSF. Written as DNA, the CDR3 is TGTGCCAGCAGCTTAAGTCTAGTCACAAGTTTC.

The rearrangement uses TRBV6-1 and TRBJ1-1, with 8 positions matching TRBD1. Trimming took 5 bases from V and 6 from J; bases not matched to a gene: 5. The CDR3 has 13 amino acids. Germline CDR1 is MNHNS and CDR2 is SASEGT. The CDR3 sequence is CASSNRGWAEAFF. For the CDR3, the DNA is TGTGCCAGCAGTAACAGGGGGTGGGCTGAAGCTTTCTTT.

The genes are TRBV27 and TRBJ2-2; 7 nucleotides match TRBD2. The CDR3 length is 14 residues. The junction had 4 bases not matched to a gene; V was cut back by 3 bases and J by 6 bases. Germline loops: CDR1 MNHEY, CDR2 SMNVEV (reference sequence). The CDR3 sequence: CASSLGGGSGELFF. CDR3 nucleotides: TGTGCCAGCAGTTTGGGGGGGGGTTCCGGGGAGCTGTTTTTT.